A single sample is the source of the 4 T cell receptor beta chains below, sequenced in a study of T cell responses to AZD1222 COVID-19 vaccine. Generated by immunoSEQ multiplex PCR, the TCRdb table keeps only in-frame clones and is missing some. The sample contains tens of thousands of clones, roughly 90% of which appear only once. Sequenced material: peripheral blood, taken on day 0 of AZD1222 vaccination. Receptor source: an adult in good health.

The V call is TRBV5-5, the J call TRBJ1-3; D might be TRBD1 (5 bases). The germline gives CDR1 SGHKS, CDR2 YYEKEE (reference sequence). Trimming left V 7 bases short and J 0 bases short, with 23 bases between. The CDR3 sequence is 18 residues long. CDR3 sequence (DNA): TGTGCCAGCTCCGCGGACCAGGGCCTTGGATCCTCTGGAAACACCATATATTTT. The encoded protein is CASSADQGLGSSGNTIYF.

The rearrangement uses TRBV29-1 and TRBJ2-5; 8 bases match TRBD2. The CDR3 contains 13 residues. CDR1 is SQVTM and CDR2 is ANQGSEA in the germline V gene. The junction had 8 bases not matched to a gene; V was cut back by 6 bases and J by 5 bases. CDR3 DNA sequence: TGCAGCGTCAGGACTAGCCGAGGGGAGACCCAGTACTTC. Its protein is CSVRTSRGETQYF.

This clone was recorded only once. The CDR3 spells CASSLGGEKLFF. CDR3 nucleotide sequence: TGTGCCAGCAGCTTAGGTGGGGAAAAACTGTTTTTT. The genes are TRBV7-9 and TRBJ1-4; D not certain. The germline gives CDR1 SEHNR, CDR2 FQNEAQ (reference sequence). The CDR3 loop spans 12 amino acids. Between the trimmed V and J ends, which lost 1 base and 8 bases, there was a span of 5 bases.

The rearrangement links TRBV9 to TRBJ2-5; D is possibly TRBD1 or TRBD2 (5 bases each). V was shortened by 0 bases and J by 5 bases, with 11 bases between the two germline ends. The CDR3 length is 14 residues. CDR1 and CDR2 (germline): SGDLS, YYNGEE. This CDR3 reads CASSVGRRDETQYF. In nucleotides, the CDR3 is TGTGCCAGCAGCGTAGGCCGAAGGGACGAGACCCAGTACTTC.